This T cell receptor (beta chain) came from a study of blood T cell repertoires in COVID-19. Produced via immunoSEQ multiplex PCR; TCRdb's table is partial and in-frame only. The data show around 320,000 clones, with more than 85% seen just once and roughly 3.9% held by the top ten. This clone came up once. Up to 2 weeks before entering the study, exposed participants had met a COVID-19 case. CDR1 is LGHNT and CDR2 is FRNRAP in the germline V gene. This CDR3 contains 17 residues. Trimming at V came to 3 bases and at J to 3 bases, leaving 12 bases not matched to a gene. The genes are TRBV12-5 and TRBJ2-7; 9 bases are shared with TRBD1. This clonotype originated in a woman between 25 and 40 years old who had been exposed to COVID-19. Material: PBMCs or T cells enriched from blood (not recorded which). CDR3 coding DNA: TGTGCTAGTGGTTTATCACAAAGCGGGACAGGGTTCTACGAGCAGTACTTC. This encodes CASGLSQSGTGFYEQYF.